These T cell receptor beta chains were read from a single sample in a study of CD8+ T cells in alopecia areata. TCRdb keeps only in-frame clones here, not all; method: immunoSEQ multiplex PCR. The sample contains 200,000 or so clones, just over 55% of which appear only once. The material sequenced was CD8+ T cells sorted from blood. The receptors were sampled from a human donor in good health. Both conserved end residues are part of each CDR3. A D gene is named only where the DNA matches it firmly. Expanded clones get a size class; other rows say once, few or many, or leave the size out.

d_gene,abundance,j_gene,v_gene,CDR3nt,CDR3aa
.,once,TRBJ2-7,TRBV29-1,TGCAGCGTTCGAAGAGGGGCCGAGCAGTACTTC,CSVRRGAEQYF
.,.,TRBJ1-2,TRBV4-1,TGCGCCAGCAGCCCAAGAAGTGGTGACTATGGCTACACCTTC,CASSPRSGDYGYTF
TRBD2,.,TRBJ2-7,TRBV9,TGTGCCAGCAGCGCGAGCGGGGGGCCATCCTACGAGCAGTACTTC,CASSASGGPSYEQYF
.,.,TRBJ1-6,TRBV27,TGTGCCAGCAGTTTAGGGGCGGTCGCCGGTTCACCCCTCCACTTT,CASSLGAVAGSPLHF
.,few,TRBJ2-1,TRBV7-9,TGTGCCAGCAGCCGCAGCCCAGATAGTGAGCAGTTCTTC,CASSRSPDSEQFF
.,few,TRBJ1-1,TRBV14,TGTGCCAGCAGCCAAGATTTGGGGGCAACAAGGACTGAAGCTTTCTTT,CASSQDLGATRTEAFF
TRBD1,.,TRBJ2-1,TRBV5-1,TGCGCCAGCAGCTTGGAGGGACAGAGCCGGTGGAATGAGCAGTTCTTC,CASSLEGQSRWNEQFF
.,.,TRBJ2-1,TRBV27,TGTGCCAGCAGGGCAGGGTACAATGAGCAGTTCTTC,CASRAGYNEQFF
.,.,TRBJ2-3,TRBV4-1,TGCGCCAGCAGTCGAACATCCGATACGCAGTATTTT,CASSRTSDTQYF
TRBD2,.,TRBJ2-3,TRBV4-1,TGCGCCAGCAGCCAGAGGACTAGCGGGGGCACAGATACGCAGTATTTT,CASSQRTSGGTDTQYF
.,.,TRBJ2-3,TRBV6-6,TGTGCCAGCAGTTACAAACCAGGAGATACGCAGTATTTT,CASSYKPGDTQYF
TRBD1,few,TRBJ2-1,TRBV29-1,TGCAGCGTTGGGACAGGGGACTACAATGAGCAGTTCTTC,CSVGTGDYNEQFF
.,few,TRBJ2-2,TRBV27,TGTGCCAGCAGTTTATCGAGTCGGGGGAACGCCGGGGAGCTGTTTTTT,CASSLSSRGNAGELFF
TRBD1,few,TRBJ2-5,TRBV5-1,TGCGCCAGCAGCTTGGTTAGAGACAGGGTCGATGAGACCCAGTACTTC,CASSLVRDRVDETQYF
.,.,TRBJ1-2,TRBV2,TGTGCCAGCAGTGGGGGGGACGGTGGGTATGGCTACACCTTC,CASSGGDGGYGYTF
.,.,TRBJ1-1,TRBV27,TGTGCCAGCAGTTTCCCAGTCTCGGTGAACACTGAAGCTTTCTTT,CASSFPVSVNTEAFF
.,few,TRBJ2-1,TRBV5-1,TGCGCCAGCAGCTTATGGAAGGGTAACAATGAGCAGTTCTTC,CASSLWKGNNEQFF
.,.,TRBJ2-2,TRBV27,TGTGCCAGCACCTTCGAGGGCGACGGAGGGCACCGCGACACCGGGGAGCTGTTTTTT,CASTFEGDGGHRDTGELFF
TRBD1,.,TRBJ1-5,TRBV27,TGTGCCAGCAGTTTAACAGGGGAGTATCAGCCCCAGCATTTT,CASSLTGEYQPQHF
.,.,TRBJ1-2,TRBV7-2,TGTGCCAGCAGCGTCGGGGACGTCGGCTACACCTTC,CASSVGDVGYTF
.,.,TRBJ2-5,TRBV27,TGTGCCAGCAGTTTATCGGCCCAAGGAGAGACCCAGTACTTC,CASSLSAQGETQYF
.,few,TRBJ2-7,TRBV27,TGTGCCACGGTGGGCGGCTACGAGCAGTACTTC,CATVGGYEQYF
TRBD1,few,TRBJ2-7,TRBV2,TGTGCCAGCAGTTATAATCCCGGGACAGGGGGCGGAAGGTCCTACGAGCAGTACTTC,CASSYNPGTGGGRSYEQYF
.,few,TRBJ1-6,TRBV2,TGTGCCAGCAGTGAATTACTGGGTTCAGGATCACCCCTCCACTTT,CASSELLGSGSPLHF
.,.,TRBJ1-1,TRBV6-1,TGTGCCAGCGGAGCAGGCCTTGAAGCTTTCTTT,CASGAGLEAFF
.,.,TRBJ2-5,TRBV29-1,TGCAGCGTTGAAAGGGAGGCCACAGTGTGGGAGACCCAGTACTTC,CSVEREATVWETQYF
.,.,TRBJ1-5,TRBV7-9,TGTGCCAGCAGCCCCGGGGGTCAGCCCCAGCATTTT,CASSPGGQPQHF
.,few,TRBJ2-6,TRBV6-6,TGTGCCAGCAGTTACTCTAGACCTGGGGCCAACGTCCTGACTTTC,CASSYSRPGANVLTF
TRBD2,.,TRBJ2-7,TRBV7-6,TGTGCCAGCAGCCCAAGACTAGCGGGGGAATACTACGAGCAGTACTTC,CASSPRLAGEYYEQYF
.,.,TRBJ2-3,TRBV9,TGTGCCAGCAGCGTAGTCGGGGACCCCACAGATACGCAGTATTTT,CASSVVGDPTDTQYF
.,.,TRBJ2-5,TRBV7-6,TGTGCCAGCAGCTACGGGACTCTCAAGTACTTC,CASSYGTLKYF
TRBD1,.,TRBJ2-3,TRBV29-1,TGCAGCGTTGAATCGACAGGGACCACAGATACGCAGTATTTT,CSVESTGTTDTQYF
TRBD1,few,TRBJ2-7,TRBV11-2,TGTGCCAGCAGTTTGACAGGGCAGACCTACGAGCAGTACTTC,CASSLTGQTYEQYF
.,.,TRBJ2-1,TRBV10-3,TGTGCCATCAGTGAGTCGGGAGATGAGCAGTTCTTC,CAISESGDEQFF
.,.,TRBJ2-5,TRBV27,TGTGCCAGCAGAGGGAGAGGGCCAGCACAAGAGACCCAGTACTTC,CASRGRGPAQETQYF
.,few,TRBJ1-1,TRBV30,TGTGCCTGGAGTCTGGAGCCGGACGGCACTGAAGCTTTCTTT,CAWSLEPDGTEAFF
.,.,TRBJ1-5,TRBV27,TGTGCCAGCAGCCTCAACATCAATCAGCCCCAGCATTTT,CASSLNINQPQHF
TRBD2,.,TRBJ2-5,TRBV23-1,TGCGCCAGCAGTCAACTTGGGGGGGTTCAAGAGACCCAGTACTTC,CASSQLGGVQETQYF
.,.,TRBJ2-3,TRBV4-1,TGCGCCAGCAGCCTTGGGGACGGCAGGGCGGAGTATTTT,CASSLGDGRAEYF
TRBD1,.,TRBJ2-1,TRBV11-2,TGTGCCAGCAGCTTAGGGGCCGACAGGGCCACTGAGCAGTTCTTC,CASSLGADRATEQFF
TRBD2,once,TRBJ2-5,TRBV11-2,TGTGCCAGCTTGACTCTAGCGGGGGAGAACGCAAGGACCCAGTACTTC,CASLTLAGENARTQYF
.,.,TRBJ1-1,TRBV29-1,TGCAGCTTCCTAAGGGAGAACACTGAAGCTTTCTTT,CSFLRENTEAFF
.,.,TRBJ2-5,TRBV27,TGTGCCAGCAGTCCCATCGTAGGAGAGACCCAGTACTTC,CASSPIVGETQYF
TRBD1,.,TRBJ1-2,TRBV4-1,TGCGCCAGCAGCCAGGGACAGGGGCTAAACTATGGCTACACCTTC,CASSQGQGLNYGYTF
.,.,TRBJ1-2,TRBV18,TGTGCCAGCTCCCCTCAAGATAGGGGCCTCCATGGCTACACCTTC,CASSPQDRGLHGYTF
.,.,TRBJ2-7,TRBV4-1,TGCGCCAGCAGCCAAAAGGAAGGGGGCTCCTACGAGCAGTACTTC,CASSQKEGGSYEQYF
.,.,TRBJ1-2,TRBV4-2,TGTGCCAGCAGCCACTATGGCTACACCTTC,CASSHYGYTF
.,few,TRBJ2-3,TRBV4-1,TGCGCCAGCAGCCAAGACCCGACAGATACGCAGTATTTT,CASSQDPTDTQYF
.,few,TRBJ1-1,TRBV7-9,TGTGCCAGCAGCTTATCTTATTGGGGAAGGCTGGAAGGAGCTTTCTTT,CASSLSYWGRLEGAFF
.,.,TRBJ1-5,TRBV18,TGTGCCAGCTCACCAGTTCGGGTCGGGCAGCCCCAGCATTTT,CASSPVRVGQPQHF
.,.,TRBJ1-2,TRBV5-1,TGCGCCAGCAGCTTGGATCCCAACGGTAACTATGGCTACACCTTC,CASSLDPNGNYGYTF
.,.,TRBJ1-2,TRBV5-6,TGTGCCAGCAGCCGAGGCCCAGTGGTTCGGGGCTACACCTTC,CASSRGPVVRGYTF
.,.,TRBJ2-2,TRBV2,TGTGCCAGCATAGACTACACCGGGGAGCTGTTTTTT,CASIDYTGELFF
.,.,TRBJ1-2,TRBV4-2,TGTGCCAGCAGCCAAATAGAGGGCAGCTTCGGTGATGGCTACACCTTC,CASSQIEGSFGDGYTF
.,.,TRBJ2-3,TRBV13,TGTGCCAGCAGCTTATCAAAAGATACGCAGTATTTT,CASSLSKDTQYF